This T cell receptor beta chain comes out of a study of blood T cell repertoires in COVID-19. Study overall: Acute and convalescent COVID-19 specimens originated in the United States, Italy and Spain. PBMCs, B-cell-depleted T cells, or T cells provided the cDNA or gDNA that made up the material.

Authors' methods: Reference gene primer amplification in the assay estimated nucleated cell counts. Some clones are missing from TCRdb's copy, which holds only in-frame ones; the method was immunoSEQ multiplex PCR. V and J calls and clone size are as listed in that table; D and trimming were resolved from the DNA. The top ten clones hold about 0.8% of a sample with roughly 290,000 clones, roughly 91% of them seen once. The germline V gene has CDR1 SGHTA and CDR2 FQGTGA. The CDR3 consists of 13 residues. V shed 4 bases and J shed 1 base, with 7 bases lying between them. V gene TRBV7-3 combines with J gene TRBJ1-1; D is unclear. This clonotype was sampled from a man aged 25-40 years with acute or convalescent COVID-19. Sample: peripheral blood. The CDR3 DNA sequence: TGTGCCAGCAGCTCCCCAGGGAACACTGAAGCTTTCTTT. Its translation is CASSSPGNTEAFF.